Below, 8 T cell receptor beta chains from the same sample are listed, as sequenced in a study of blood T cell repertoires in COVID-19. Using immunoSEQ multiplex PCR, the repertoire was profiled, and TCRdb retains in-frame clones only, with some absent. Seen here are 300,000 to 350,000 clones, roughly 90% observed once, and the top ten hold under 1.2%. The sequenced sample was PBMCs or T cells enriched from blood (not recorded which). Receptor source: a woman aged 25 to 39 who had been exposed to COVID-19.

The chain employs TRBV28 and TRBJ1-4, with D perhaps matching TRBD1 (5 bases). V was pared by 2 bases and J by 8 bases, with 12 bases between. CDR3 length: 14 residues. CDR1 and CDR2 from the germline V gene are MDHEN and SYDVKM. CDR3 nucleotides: TGTGCCAGCAGTTTAAGTCAGGGATCGGAAAAACTGTTTTTT. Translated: CASSLSQGSEKLFF.

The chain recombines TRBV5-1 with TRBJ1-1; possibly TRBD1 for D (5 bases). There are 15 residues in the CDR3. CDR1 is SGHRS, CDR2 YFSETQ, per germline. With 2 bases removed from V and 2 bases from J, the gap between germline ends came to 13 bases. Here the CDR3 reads CASSFLSDKNTEAFF. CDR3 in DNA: TGCGCCAGCAGCTTCCTCTCGGACAAAAACACTGAAGCTTTCTTT.

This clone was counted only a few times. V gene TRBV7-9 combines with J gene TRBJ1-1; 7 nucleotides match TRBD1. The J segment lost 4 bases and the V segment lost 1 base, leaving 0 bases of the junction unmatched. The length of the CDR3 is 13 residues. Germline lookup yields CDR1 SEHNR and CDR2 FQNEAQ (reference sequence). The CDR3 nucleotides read TGTGCCAGCAGCTTAGACAGGGGCACTGAAGCTTTCTTT. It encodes CASSLDRGTEAFF.

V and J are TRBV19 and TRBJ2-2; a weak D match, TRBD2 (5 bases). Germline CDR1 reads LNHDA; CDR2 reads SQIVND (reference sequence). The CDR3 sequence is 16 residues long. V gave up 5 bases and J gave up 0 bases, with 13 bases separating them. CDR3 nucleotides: TGTGCCAGTAGTCCCCGGCGGGTAGCGAACACCGGGGAGCTGTTTTTT. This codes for CASSPRRVANTGELFF. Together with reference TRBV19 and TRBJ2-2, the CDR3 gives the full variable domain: DGGITQSPKYLFRKEGQNVTLSCEQNLNHDAMYWYRQDPGQGLRLIYYSQIVNDFQKGDIAEGYSVSREKKESFPLTVTSAQKNPTAFYLCASSPRRVANTGELFFGEGSRLTVL.

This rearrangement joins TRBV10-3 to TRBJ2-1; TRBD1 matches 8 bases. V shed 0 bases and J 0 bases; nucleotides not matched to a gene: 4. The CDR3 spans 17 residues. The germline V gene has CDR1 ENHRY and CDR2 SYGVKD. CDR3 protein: CAISESTGGSSYNEQFF. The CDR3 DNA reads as TGTGCCATCAGTGAGTCTACAGGGGGGAGCTCCTACAATGAGCAGTTCTTC.

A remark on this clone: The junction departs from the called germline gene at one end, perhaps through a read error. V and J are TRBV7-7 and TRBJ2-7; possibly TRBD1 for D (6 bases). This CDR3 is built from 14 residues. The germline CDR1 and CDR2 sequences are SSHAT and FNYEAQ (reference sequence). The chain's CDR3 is CASSLTDRSYEQYF. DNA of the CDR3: TGTGCTAGCAGCTTAACCGACAGGTCCTACGAGCAGTACTTC.

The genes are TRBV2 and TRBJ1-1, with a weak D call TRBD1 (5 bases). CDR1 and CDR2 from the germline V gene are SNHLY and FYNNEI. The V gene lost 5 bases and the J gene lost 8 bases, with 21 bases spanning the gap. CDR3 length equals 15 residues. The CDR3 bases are TGTGCCAGCAGTATCGACACACTCATCGACAGAGAAGCTTTCTTT. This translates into CASSIDTLIDREAFF.

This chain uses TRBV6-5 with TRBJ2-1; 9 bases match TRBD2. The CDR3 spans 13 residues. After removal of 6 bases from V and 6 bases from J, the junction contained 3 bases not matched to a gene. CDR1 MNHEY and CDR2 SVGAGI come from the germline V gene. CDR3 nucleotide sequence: TGTGCCAGCAGGGGACTAGCCTTCAATGAGCAGTTCTTC. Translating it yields CASRGLAFNEQFF.